A selection of T cell receptor beta chains follows, all from one sample in a study of blood T cell repertoires in COVID-19. TCRdb's copy holds only in-frame clones and misses some; the assay was immunoSEQ multiplex PCR. The sample lists 410,000 or so clones, about 89% occurring once. Sequencing was performed on peripheral blood. The receptors stem from a woman aged 40 to 50 with COVID-19, enrolled during active disease. The CDR3 runs from the conserved cysteine through the conserved F or W. Not every row has a clone size; where given, it reads once, few, many or a size class.

v_call clone_size cdr3_aa
TRBV12-3/TRBV12-4 . CASSKNSPLHF
TRBV19 once CASSISPLSVGGDTQYF
TRBV28 . CAFSPGRDQPQHF
TRBV7-6 . CASSLVQGISYEQYF
TRBV5-8 few CASSLGGRTEAFF
TRBV3-1/TRBV3-2 once CASSQQTPSGRPYNEQFF
TRBV27 . CASSLSGTGRQPQHF
TRBV5-1 many CASSWAGGGTNEKLFF
TRBV5-1 . CASSLGGNTEAFF
TRBV24-1 . CATSVGGATYEQYF
TRBV4-1 . CASSQTGGLGAKNIQYF
TRBV4-1 . CASSQDWTGASGFTDTQYF
TRBV28 . CASSLKKRGGMNTEAFF
TRBV7-9 . CASSLVGQREKLFF
TRBV7-9 few CASSSGAFEKLFF
TRBV7-8 few CASSLVLGTPLQVFF
TRBV6-5 few CASSYDIVTPLHF
TRBV6-2/TRBV6-3 . CASSYTLRDQPQHF
TRBV7-8 . CASSLIRGETEAFF
TRBV9 . CASSPRLAGEQYF
TRBV10-3 once CAIAPQVLNTEAFF
TRBV29-1 . CSVFGGTDTGELFF
TRBV29-1 . CSVESRDRNYGYTF
TRBV5-1 . CASSPGQLGETQYF
TRBV19 . CASSPSGVPYNEQFF
TRBV9 . CASSPGTYSSPLHF
TRBV28 . CASRLGGGLVRYTF
TRBV10-3 . CAISGLADASYEQYF
TRBV5-8 . CASSPGVGRGTQYF
TRBV28 . CASSSRTDREKVYEQYF
TRBV18 . CASSKGQGNTEAFF
TRBV15 . CATSRDLGQGTGNQPQHF
TRBV18 . CASSRDRNTEAFF
TRBV2 . CASRQEAHQPQHF
TRBV12-3/TRBV12-4 . CASAGFGTGELFF
TRBV5-1 few CASSRDRGSSYNSPLHF
TRBV5-1 . CASSLEGALSYEQYF
TRBV5-3 few CARRSGGTGGKRSYEQYF
TRBV6-6 . CASSPRPVTSGGVYNEQFF
TRBV6-1 . CASSEALGSPSSYEQYF
TRBV28 . CASDSRFEGGGNQPQHF
TRBV7-9 . CASSLTGNEAFF
TRBV6-5 . CASSYRRGGYEQYF
TRBV27 . CASSLPSLAGASIETQYF
TRBV19 once CASSLRTSGSRPRGAYNEQFF
TRBV28 . CASTRGGTRGDTQYF
TRBV5-4 . CASSSTGGVTEAFF
TRBV6-5 . CASSYRGGRETQYF
TRBV5-6 . CASSLRDRANQPQHF
TRBV7-2 . CASSFSTDYNEQFF
TRBV9 few CASSDEGLPGLPQHF
TRBV11-3 . CASSRWTGMGTGELFF
TRBV6-5 . CASSTRQPTNQPQHF
TRBV7-8 . CASSLRDSKNTEAFF